Listed here are 20 T cell receptor beta chains from one sample, sequenced in a study of cytomegalovirus exposure and HLA in healthy donors. PCR used 60 Vbeta primers and 13 Jbeta primers. TCRdb's table, derived via immunoSEQ multiplex PCR, lists solely in-frame clones and lacks some. This table has about 120,000 clones, 76% appearing once. The source material was PBMCs. The source is a man aged 25-40 years in good health and CMV-seropositive.

This clone turned up a few times. The J gene is TRBJ1-2, the V gene TRBV2, with TRBD1 matching over 8 bases. CDR3 length: 14 residues. Germline values: CDR1 SNHLY, CDR2 FYNNEI. Losses at the gene ends were 6 bases for V and 6 bases for J; bases not matched to a gene: 9. Here the CDR3 reads CASSIPGQEDGYTF. The DNA for the CDR3 is TGTGCCAGCAGCATTCCGGGACAGGAAGATGGCTACACCTTC. The variable domain in full, completed from reference TRBV2 and TRBJ1-2, reads EPEVTQTPSHQVTQMGQEVILRCVPISNHLYFYWYRQILGQKVEFLVSFYNNEISEKSEIFDDQFSVERPDGSNFTLKIRSTKLEDSAMYFCASSIPGQEDGYTFGSGTRLTVV.

The chain joins TRBV7-2 to TRBJ2-7, with a tentative D call TRBD1 (6 bases). CDR3 size: 15 residues. CDR1 and CDR2 (germline): SGHTA, FQGNSA. V lost 2 bases and J 0 bases, leaving 11 bases between the germline ends. CDR3 residues: CASSLSTGRSYEQYF. Written as DNA, the CDR3 is TGTGCCAGCAGCTTAAGTACAGGGCGCTCCTACGAGCAGTACTTC.

In DNA form, the CDR3 reads TGTGCCAGCAGCGTCTCTAGCGGGGGTCGCTACGAGCAGTACTTC. Protein product: CASSVSSGGRYEQYF. This chain uses TRBV11-2 with TRBJ2-7; TRBD2 aligns across 10 bases. Per germline, CDR1 SGHAT and CDR2 FQNNGV. The CDR3 has 15 residues. V shed 5 bases, J shed 3 bases, and the junction held 7 bases outside the gene matches. The complete variable domain, with remaining parts taken from reference TRBV11-2 and TRBJ2-7, reads EAGVAQSPRYKIIEKRQSVAFWCNPISGHATLYWYQQILGQGPKLLIQFQNNGVVDDSQLPKDRFSAERLKGVDSTLKIQPAKLEDSAVYLCASSVSSGGRYEQYFGPGTRLTVT.

The chain links TRBV9 to TRBJ2-3, with 7 bases aligning to TRBD2. The CDR3 totals 15 residues. The germline V gene has CDR1 SGDLS and CDR2 YYNGEE. V lost 0 bases and J lost 7; bases outside the gene matches: 8. CDR3 nucleotide sequence: TGTGCCAGCAGCGTAGTCGCCCAGGGAGGGTATACGCAGTATTTT. Its translation is CASSVVAQGGYTQYF. The variable domain in full, completed from reference TRBV9 and TRBJ2-3, reads DSGVTQTPKHLITATGQRVTLRCSPRSGDLSVYWYQQSLDQGLQFLIQYYNGEERAKGNILERFSAQQFPDLHSELNLSSLELGDSALYFCASSVVAQGGYTQYFGPGTRLTVL.

This clone was recorded once. The V and J genes are TRBV6-5 and TRBJ2-1; D gene unclear. The germline CDR1 and CDR2 sequences are MNHEY and SVGAGI. The CDR3 sequence is 16 residues long. V was clipped by 2 bases and J by 0 bases, with 11 bases between them. CDR3 loop: CASSYGGRISYNEQFF. CDR3 in DNA: TGTGCCAGCAGTTACGGCGGCCGGATCTCCTACAATGAGCAGTTCTTC.

The table lists this clone with a few counts. V is TRBV4-1 and J is TRBJ1-4, with 8 bases aligning to TRBD1. The CDR3 is 15 amino acids. With V trimmed by 3 bases and J by 3 bases, 3 bases remained unmatched. CDR1 and CDR2 (germline): MGHRA, YSYEKL. The CDR3 nucleotides read TGCGCCAGCAGCCATCCGGGACAGGCTAATGAAAAACTGTTTTTT. Protein product: CASSHPGQANEKLFF.

V and J are TRBV18 and TRBJ2-2; D might be TRBD1 (5 bases). Trimming left V 7 bases short and J 5 bases short, with 17 bases between. This CDR3 is 15 amino acids long. From germline, CDR1 is KGHSH and CDR2 LQKENI. This chain's CDR3 is CASCRKGISTGELFF. The CDR3 coding sequence is TGTGCCAGCTGTCGTAAGGGGATATCGACCGGGGAGCTGTTTTTT.

In DNA form, the CDR3 reads TGTGCCAGCAGAGGAGTCCGCGAGCAGTACTTC. Protein sequence: CASRGVREQYF. V and J are TRBV7-2 and TRBJ2-7; D gene uncertain. V lost 6 bases and J lost 6, with 9 bases in between. The germline V gene has CDR1 SGHTA and CDR2 FQGNSA. This CDR3 is 11 amino acids long.

The chain links TRBV7-2 to TRBJ1-3, with D tentatively TRBD1 (6 bases). CDR1 and CDR2 (germline): SGHTA, FQGNSA. CDR3 length: 13 amino acids. The V gene lost 4 bases and the J gene lost 5 bases, with 9 bases spanning the gap. In DNA, the CDR3 is TGTGCCAGCAGCTCACAGGGCAGAAACACCATATATTTT. Its translation: CASSSQGRNTIYF.

This sequence joins TRBV5-6 and TRBJ2-3; possible D gene TRBD1, 6 bases. This CDR3 is built from 14 residues. The ends were cut back, 5 bases at V and 0 bases at J, with 10 bases in the middle. The germline CDR1 and CDR2 sequences are SGHDT and YYEEEE. DNA of the CDR3: TGTGCCAGCAGGGAAGGGGGAAGCACAGATACGCAGTATTTT. This gives the protein CASREGGSTDTQYF.

This clone has just one count. The chain uses TRBV7-2 and TRBJ1-2; TRBD1 is a possible D gene (5 bases). Trimming cost V 3 bases and J 2 bases, with 10 bases left between them. Germline V gene data show CDR1 as SGHTA and CDR2 as FQGNSA. The CDR3 consists of 14 residues. The CDR3: CASSFDRQNYGYTF. In nucleotides, the CDR3 is TGTGCCAGCAGCTTTGATCGACAGAACTATGGCTACACCTTC.

The chain employs TRBV6-5 and TRBJ1-3; the D is unclear. Trimming removed 8 bases from V and 0 bases from J, with 8 bases in between. The CDR3 sequence is 13 residues long. Germline V gene sequence: CDR1 MNHEY, CDR2 SVGAGI. The CDR3, as DNA: TGTGCCAGCGGCGGGAGCTCTGGAAACACCATATATTTT. Encoded protein: CASGGSSGNTIYF.

The genes are TRBV5-5 and TRBJ1-1; D is perhaps TRBD1 (5 bases). CDR1 is SGHKS, CDR2 YYEKEE, per germline (reference sequence). The V end was cut by 0 bases, the J end by 1 base, with 10 bases between. The CDR3 length is 15 residues. CDR3 bases: TGTGCCAGCAGCTTGGAGAGGACAAAGAACACTGAAGCTTTCTTT. This encodes CASSLERTKNTEAFF.

This clone has only one observation. This chain uses TRBV4-3 with TRBJ2-1, with 9 bases fitting TRBD2. Germline assignment: CDR1 LGHNA and CDR2 YSLEER. This CDR3 contains 17 residues. With 0 bases clipped from V and 5 bases from J, the junction kept 8 bases outside the gene matches. CDR3 nucleotides: TGCGCCAGCAGCCAAGAAAGTGGCGGGGGGGCCCACAATGAGCAGTTCTTC. It specifies CASSQESGGGAHNEQFF.

This clone turned up a few times. The chain joins TRBV19 to TRBJ1-4; D unclear. Germline lookup yields CDR1 LNHDA and CDR2 SQIVND (reference sequence). Trimming pared 4 bases from V and 0 bases from J, leaving 9 bases between. The CDR3 contains 15 residues. CDR3 region: CASSTDTSTNEKLFF. The CDR3 coding sequence is TGTGCCAGTAGTACCGACACCTCAACTAATGAAAAACTGTTTTTT.

The chain has TRBV4-3 and TRBJ2-6; maybe TRBD1 (6 bases). V shed 3 bases and J shed 1 base, with 13 bases lying between them. Germline CDR1 and CDR2: LGHNA and YSLEER. This CDR3 has 17 residues. CDR3 nucleotide sequence: TGCGCCAGCAGCCAGTCGATACAGGGTTCTGGGGCCAACGTCCTGACTTTC. It codes for CASSQSIQGSGANVLTF.

This chain links TRBV28 with TRBJ1-3; D is perhaps TRBD1 (6 bases). Trimming took off 5 bases at V and 2 bases at J, with 16 bases between the two ends. The CDR3 loop spans 16 amino acids. Germline V gene lookup returns CDR1 MDHEN and CDR2 SYDVKM. This chain's CDR3 is CASSLRGLLTGNTIYF. Written as DNA, the CDR3 is TGTGCCAGCAGTCTCAGGGGCCTACTGACTGGAAACACCATATATTTT.

V usage is TRBV30 and J usage is TRBJ2-6; the match to TRBD2 covers 7 bases. V was pared by 2 bases and J by 0 bases, with 1 base of the junction left unmatched. Germline V gene data show CDR1 as GTSNPN and CDR2 as SVGIG (reference sequence). The CDR3 covers 15 residues. The CDR3 loop reads CAWSSGGSGANVLTF. CDR3 coding DNA: TGTGCCTGGAGTTCGGGGGGCTCTGGGGCCAACGTCCTGACTTTC.

The chain recombines TRBV28 with TRBJ1-5; the match to TRBD1 covers 8 bases. J lost 7 bases, V lost 2 bases, and 13 bases had no gene match. Germline assignment: CDR1 MDHEN and CDR2 SYDVKM. This CDR3 region has 17 residues. CDR3 residues: CASSLIPDRGWGQPQHF. DNA for the CDR3: TGTGCCAGCAGTTTAATCCCCGACAGGGGATGGGGCCAGCCCCAGCATTTT.

The CDR3 DNA follows: TGTGCCAGCAGTTTTTGGCCCCAGCGGGGGCCCTCCTACGAGCAGTACTTC. Protein sequence: CASSFWPQRGPSYEQYF. V gene TRBV27 combines with J gene TRBJ2-7; 8 positions agree with TRBD2. V was pared by 3 bases and J by 0 bases, with 10 bases of the junction left unmatched. Germline V gene sequence: CDR1 MNHEY, CDR2 SMNVEV (reference sequence). The CDR3 loop spans 17 amino acids.